These 22 T cell receptor beta chains were sequenced from one sample in a study of immune evolution from preneoplasia to lung adenocarcinoma. Generated by immunoSEQ multiplex PCR, the TCRdb table keeps only in-frame clones and is missing some. This repertoire shows 6,000 to 10,000 clones, roughly 73% found once; its top ten account for approximately 7%. The material sequenced was FFPE adjacent normal lung tissue. The receptors stem from a person aged 65 to 79 with lung adenocarcinoma.

This clone was counted once. V and J are TRBV4-2 and TRBJ1-3; perhaps TRBD1 as D (5 bases). The CDR3 is 15 residues long. From germline, CDR1 is LGHNA and CDR2 YNFKEQ. V was shortened by 0 bases and J by 2 bases, with 8 bases between the two germline ends. The CDR3 sequence is CASSQERQTGNTIYF. CDR3 nucleotides: TGTGCCAGCAGCCAAGAACGACAGACTGGAAACACCATATATTTT.

The rearrangement joins TRBV6-5 to TRBJ2-1; TRBD1 matches 10 bases. The trim removed 6 bases at V and 7 bases at J, leaving 9 bases unmatched. Germline CDR1 and CDR2: MNHEY and SVGAGI. This CDR3 has 15 amino acids. The CDR3 is CASSQSTGGWNEQFF. For the CDR3, the DNA is TGTGCCAGCAGCCAGTCGACAGGGGGCTGGAATGAGCAGTTCTTC.

This chain links TRBV11-2 with TRBJ2-5; D is uncertain. Trimming left V 4 bases short and J 2 bases short, with 11 bases between. The CDR3 length is 14 residues. Germline V gives CDR1 SGHAT, CDR2 FQNNGV. The CDR3 region has the DNA TGTGCCAGCAGCTCATGGACGGCACAAGAGACCCAGTACTTC. It specifies CASSSWTAQETQYF.

The chain links TRBV7-3 to TRBJ2-3; D is perhaps TRBD1 (5 bases). Germline V gene data show CDR1 as SGHTA and CDR2 as FQGTGA. The CDR3 has 13 amino acids. The germline V and J ends were trimmed by 4 bases and 3 bases, with 8 bases remaining between them. The CDR3 region is CASSSSGTDTQYF. The CDR3 DNA sequence: TGTGCCAGCAGCTCCTCAGGGACAGATACGCAGTATTTT.

This chain links TRBV6-5 with TRBJ2-1; 8 bases align to TRBD2. CDR1 and CDR2 (germline): MNHEY, SVGAGI. This CDR3 has 12 residues. Trimming took 4 bases from V and 10 from J; bases not matched to a gene: 3. The CDR3 nucleotides are TGTGCCAGCAGTTCCAAGCGGGGGGAGCAGTTCTTC. This gives the protein CASSSKRGEQFF.

V usage is TRBV6-6 and J usage is TRBJ2-2; D is possibly TRBD1 (5 bases). Germline V lookup: CDR1 MNHNY, CDR2 SVGAGI (reference sequence). The V end lost 2 bases, the J end lost 1 base, and 8 bases lay between the germline ends. CDR3 length equals 15 residues. CDR3 sequence reads: CASSYLQGNTGELFF. In DNA, the CDR3 is TGTGCCAGCAGTTACCTCCAGGGGAACACCGGGGAGCTGTTTTTT.

The chain uses TRBV5-1 and TRBJ2-5; D is undetermined. V lost 7 bases and J 0 bases, leaving 10 bases between the germline ends. This CDR3 contains 13 residues. Germline CDR1 reads SGHRS; CDR2 reads YFSETQ. CDR3 DNA sequence: TGCGCCAGCCAAATGGCAGACCAAGAGACCCAGTACTTC. This sequence encodes CASQMADQETQYF.

Note on this clone: Other DNA sequences in the same sample also yield this CDR3. The chain uses TRBV5-1 and TRBJ2-1, with D perhaps TRBD1 (6 bases). The CDR3 loop spans 15 amino acids. CDR1 is SGHRS and CDR2 is YFSETQ in the germline V gene. Trimming removed 4 bases at V and 0 bases at J, with 11 bases between. The CDR3 DNA reads TGCGCCAGCAGCCTACAGGGCGGCTCCTACAATGAGCAGTTCTTC. Translated: CASSLQGGSYNEQFF. Together with reference TRBV5-1 and TRBJ2-1, the CDR3 gives the full variable domain: KAGVTQTPRYLIKTRGQQVTLSCSPISGHRSVSWYQQTPGQGLQFLFEYFSETQRNKGNFPGRFSGRQFSNSRSEMNVSTLELGDSALYLCASSLQGGSYNEQFFGPGTRLTVL.

The chain combines TRBV29-1 with TRBJ1-1; D remains unclear. From germline, CDR1 is SQVTM and CDR2 ANQGSEA. CDR3 length equals 10 residues. V was pared by 5 bases and J by 3 bases, with 4 bases between. CDR3 in DNA: TGCAGCGTTTTGCACACTGAAGCTTTCTTT. This gives the protein CSVLHTEAFF.

This clone was seen more than once but under ten times. J is TRBJ2-1 and V is TRBV4-1; D not certain. This CDR3 comprises 15 residues. Germline lookup yields CDR1 MGHRA and CDR2 YSYEKL. Trimming removed 5 bases from V and 0 bases from J, with 11 bases in between. The CDR3 reads CASSWIRSSYNEQFF. The CDR3 nucleotides are TGCGCCAGCAGCTGGATCAGGAGCTCCTACAATGAGCAGTTCTTC.

This sequence joins TRBV1 and TRBJ2-7. TRBV1 is termed a pseudogene. The CDR3 consists of 15 residues. CDR3 residues: CTSSQDRGREYEQYF. The CDR3 nucleotides are TGCACCAGCAGCCAAGATCGGGGCAGGGAGTACGAGCAGTACTTC.

The chain links TRBV27 to TRBJ2-5; D gene ambiguous. CDR3 size: 15 residues. The germline V gene has CDR1 MNHEY and CDR2 SMNVEV (reference sequence). Deletions cut 2 bases from V and 1 base from J, with 11 bases between. CDR3 DNA sequence: TGTGCCAGCAGTTTAAATGCGGCATTCCAAGAGACCCAGTACTTC. This encodes CASSLNAAFQETQYF.

This rearrangement joins TRBV2 to TRBJ2-6; the D is unclear. Deletions cut 2 bases from V and 0 bases from J, with 2 bases between. In germline, CDR1 is SNHLY, CDR2 FYNNEI. This CDR3 is built from 14 residues. CDR3 sequence: CASSERSGANVLTF. The CDR3 region has the DNA TGTGCCAGCAGTGAACGCTCTGGGGCCAACGTCCTGACTTTC.

The chain joins TRBV4-2 to TRBJ1-4; no firm D call. This CDR3 comprises 14 residues. Germline V gene lookup returns CDR1 LGHNA and CDR2 YNFKEQ. V dropped 1 base and J dropped 6 bases, with 9 bases sitting between them. The CDR3 nucleotides are TGTGCCAGCAGCCAAGCTTGGGGTGATGAAAAACTGTTTTTT. This encodes CASSQAWGDEKLFF.

The chain is built from TRBV10-2 and TRBJ1-4; D not certain. With 1 base removed from V and 7 bases from J, the gap between germline ends came to 4 bases. The CDR3 sequence is 12 residues long. Germline V gene sequence: CDR1 WSHSY, CDR2 SAAADI. CDR3 loop: CASSEYGEKLFF. CDR3 DNA sequence: TGCGCCAGCAGTGAGTACGGTGAAAAACTGTTTTTT.

This clone was found a few times. V is TRBV30 and J is TRBJ1-2; 9 nucleotides line up with TRBD1. CDR3 length: 13 amino acids. In germline, CDR1 is GTSNPN, CDR2 SVGIG (reference sequence). The trim removed 4 bases at V and 8 bases at J, leaving 8 bases unmatched. This CDR3 reads CAWNKQGAWGYTF. CDR3 coding DNA: TGTGCCTGGAACAAACAGGGGGCATGGGGCTACACCTTC.

The chain combines TRBV7-3 with TRBJ1-1; TRBD1 might be the D (5 bases). The CDR3 loop spans 14 amino acids. Looked up from germline, CDR1 is SGHTA and CDR2 is FQGTGA. Trimming took 3 bases from V and 1 from J, leaving 9 bases between them. The CDR3 loop is CASSLQGRNTEAFF. The CDR3 DNA follows: TGTGCCAGCAGCTTGCAGGGACGGAACACTGAAGCTTTCTTT.

The chain uses TRBV29-1 and TRBJ1-1; D is unresolved. This CDR3 has 12 amino acids. In germline, CDR1 is SQVTM, CDR2 ANQGSEA. Trimming pared 3 bases from V and 4 bases from J, leaving 9 bases between. CDR3 bases: TGCAGCGTTGATTTCCTGGGCACTGAAGCTTTCTTT. Residues: CSVDFLGTEAFF.

J is TRBJ2-5 and V is TRBV2, with D possibly TRBD2 on 5 matching bases. CDR1 SNHLY and CDR2 FYNNEI come from the germline V gene. Trimming stripped 4 bases from V and 4 bases from J, with 10 bases between. The CDR3 covers 13 residues. CDR3 sequence (DNA): TGTGCCAGCAGTGGAGGGCTCGGAGAGACCCAGTACTTC. It codes for CASSGGLGETQYF.

This clone appeared once. This chain connects TRBV6-1 to TRBJ2-4; TRBD1 aligns across 11 bases. The V and J ends lost 4 bases and 9 bases, in that order; junction bases with no gene match: 8. Germline values: CDR1 MNHNS, CDR2 SASEGT. The CDR3 consists of 15 residues. This chain's CDR3 is CASSVGQGAETIQYF. The CDR3 DNA follows: TGTGCCAGCAGTGTAGGACAGGGGGCGGAAACCATTCAGTACTTC.

J is TRBJ2-1 and V is TRBV30, with D possibly called TRBD1 or TRBD2 (5 bases each). Trimming left V 1 base short and J 9 bases short, with 19 bases between. CDR1 and CDR2 (germline): GTSNPN, SVGIG (reference sequence). This CDR3 contains 15 residues. The CDR3, as DNA: TGTGCCTGGAGTGCCCCCGGGACCTCTCAGTTTGAGCAGTTCTTC. Its translation is CAWSAPGTSQFEQFF.

This clone was counted a single time. The V call is TRBV9, the J call TRBJ1-2; no definite D call. Germline loops: CDR1 SGDLS, CDR2 YYNGEE. Deletions cut 3 bases from V and 5 bases from J, with 11 bases between. This CDR3 is built from 13 residues. CDR3 nucleotides: TGTGCCAGCAGCGCTCAGATGGGATATGGCTACACCTTC. It yields the protein CASSAQMGYGYTF.